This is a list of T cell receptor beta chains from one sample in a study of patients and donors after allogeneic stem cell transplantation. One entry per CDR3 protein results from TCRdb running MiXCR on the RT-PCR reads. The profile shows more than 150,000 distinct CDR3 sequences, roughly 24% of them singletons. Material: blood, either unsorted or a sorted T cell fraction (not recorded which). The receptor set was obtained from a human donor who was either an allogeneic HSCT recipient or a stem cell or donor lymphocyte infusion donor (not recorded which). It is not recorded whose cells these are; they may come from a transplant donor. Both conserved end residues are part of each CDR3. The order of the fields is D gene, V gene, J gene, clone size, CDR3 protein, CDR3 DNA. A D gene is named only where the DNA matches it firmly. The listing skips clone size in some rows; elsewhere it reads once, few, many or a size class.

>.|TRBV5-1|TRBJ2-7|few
CASSNSYEQYF
TGTGCCAGCAGCAACTCCTACGAGCAGTACTTC
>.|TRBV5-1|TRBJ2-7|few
CASSPGTASYEQYF
TGCGCCAGCAGCCCCGGGACCGCTTCCTACGAGCAGTACTTC
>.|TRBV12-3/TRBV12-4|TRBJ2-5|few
CASSLQASSRETQYF
TGTGCCAGCAGTTTACAGGCCAGCAGCCGAGAGACCCAGTACTTC
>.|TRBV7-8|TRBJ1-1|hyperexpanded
CASSPTGGIRDEAFF
TGTGCCAGCAGCCCGACGGGGGGGATAAGGGATGAAGCTTTCTTT
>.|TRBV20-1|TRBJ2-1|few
CSAREVSRGSYNEQFF
TGCAGTGCTAGAGAAGTATCACGGGGCTCCTACAATGAGCAGTTCTTC
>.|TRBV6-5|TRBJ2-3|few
CASSYKGPDTQYF
TGTGCCAGCAGTTACAAAGGGCCAGATACGCAGTATTTT
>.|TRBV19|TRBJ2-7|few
CASSNQKAGEQYF
TGTGCCAGTAGTAATCAGAAAGCTGGCGAGCAGTACTTC
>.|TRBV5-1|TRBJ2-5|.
CASSWGVREETQYF
TGCGCCAGCAGCTGGGGGGTCAGAGAAGAGACCCAGTACTTC
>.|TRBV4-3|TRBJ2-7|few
CASSQDWSDSRTYEQYF
TGCGCCAGCAGCCAAGATTGGTCGGACAGTAGGACCTACGAGCAGTACTTC
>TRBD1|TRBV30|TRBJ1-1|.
CAWSRTGGQAFF
TGTGCCTGGAGTCGGACAGGGGGGCAAGCTTTCTTT
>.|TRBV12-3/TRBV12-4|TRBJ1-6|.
CASSSVSSPLHF
TGTGCCAGCAGTTCGGTGTCCTCACCCCTCCACTTT
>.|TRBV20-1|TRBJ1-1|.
CSARDSQAGGTEAFF
TGCAGTGCTAGAGATAGCCAGGCCGGGGGCACTGAAGCTTTCTTT
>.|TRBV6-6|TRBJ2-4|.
CASSFGTSLAKNIQYF
TGTGCCAGCAGCTTCGGGACTTCTCTAGCCAAAAACATTCAGTACTTC
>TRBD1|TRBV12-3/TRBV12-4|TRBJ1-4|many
CASSGMGDSSEKLFF
TGTGCCAGCAGCGGGATGGGGGACAGTAGTGAAAAACTGTTTTTT
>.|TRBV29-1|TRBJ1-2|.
CSVGADTSNYGYTF
TGCAGCGTGGGGGCGGACACCTCTAACTATGGCTACACCTTC
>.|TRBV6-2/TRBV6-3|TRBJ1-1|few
CASLWGAGGTEAFF
TGTGCCAGCTTATGGGGGGCTGGAGGTACTGAAGCTTTCTTT
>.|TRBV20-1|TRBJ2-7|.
CSARVTGASREQYF
TGCAGTGCTAGAGTCACGGGGGCCTCCCGCGAGCAGTACTTC
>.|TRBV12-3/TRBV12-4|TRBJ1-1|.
CASSLAHWVGVNTEAFF
TGTGCCAGCAGTTTAGCGCACTGGGTTGGAGTGAACACTGAAGCTTTCTTT